One sample yielded the 9 T cell receptor beta chains listed below, sequenced in a study of regulatory T cells in long-lasting Graves disease. This sample's time point: persistent/refractory GD, antithyroid drugs over 5 years with positive TRAb. Researchers made the TCR library from RNA that was extracted from PBMCs. Assembly of TCR beta libraries relied on iRepertoire HTBI primers together with Arm-PCR of CDR3 regions. TCRdb ran MiXCR on the multiplex PCR reads and lists one entry per CDR3 protein. The top ten hold over 6% of the sample, which has approximately 500,000 distinct CDR3 sequences, 20% to 25% seen once. This material consisted of peripheral blood mononuclear cells (PBMCs), taken when the disease was refractory, from a patient treated with antithyroid drugs. These receptors were obtained from a female donor with Graves disease.

This clonotype was counted at least ten times. This chain links TRBV5-1 with TRBJ1-1; 7 nucleotides match TRBD1. Germline trimming cut 4 bases from V and 7 bases from J; bases unmatched to any gene: 7. Germline loops: CDR1 SGHRS, CDR2 YFSETQ. This CDR3 spans 13 amino acids. The CDR3 region has the DNA TGCGCCAGCAGCACCCTCGGACAGGTTGAAGCTTTCTTT. As protein: CASSTLGQVEAFF.

V usage is TRBV18 and J usage is TRBJ2-5; unclear D gene. Germline loops: CDR1 KGHSH, CDR2 LQKENI. The germline V and J ends were trimmed by 8 bases and 0 bases, with 10 bases remaining between them. The CDR3 length is 13 residues. CDR3 residues: CASSQSYQETQYF. In nucleotides, the CDR3 is TGTGCCAGCAGCCAGTCGTACCAAGAGACCCAGTACTTC.

This clonotype was found a few times. DNA of the CDR3: TGTGCCAGCAGTTACGGCCAGGGGAGGTCGGTATACGAGCAGTACTTC. Its protein product is CASSYGQGRSVYEQYF. This sequence joins TRBV6-5 and TRBJ2-7; D could derive from TRBD1 or TRBD2 (6 bases each). Trimming stripped 2 bases from V and 4 bases from J, with 18 bases between. This CDR3 has 16 residues. Looked up from germline, CDR1 is MNHEY and CDR2 is SVGAGI.

To note about this clonotype: At one boundary the junction diverges from the germline segment, which might be a read error. The J gene is TRBJ2-7, the V gene TRBV19, with no clear D. There are 14 residues in the CDR3. Germline CDR1 LNHDA, CDR2 SQIVND (reference sequence). The CDR3: CASSIGPSGYEQCF. CDR3 DNA sequence: TGTGCCAGTAGTATCGGACCATCAGGCTACGAGCAGTGCTTC.

This clonotype occurred many times. The chain is built from TRBV11-2 and TRBJ1-1; D ambiguous. The germline V gene encodes CDR1 SGHAT and CDR2 FQNNGV. V was pared by 5 bases and J by 4 bases, with 17 bases between. This CDR3 has 15 amino acids. The CDR3 coding sequence is TGTGCCAGCAGCCCGGTGCCTCCGGTCCGCACTGAAGCTTTCTTT. Protein: CASSPVPPVRTEAFF.

This clonotype was picked up one time. The chain joins TRBV10-3 to TRBJ1-6; tentative D call: TRBD1 (5 bases). This CDR3 comprises 14 residues. The V gene's germline CDR1 is ENHRY and CDR2 SYGVKD. Trimming pared 10 bases from V and 3 bases from J, leaving 13 bases between. The CDR3 DNA sequence: TGTGCCAGCCGGGAGGGGTACTATAATTCACCCCTCCACTTT. The encoded protein is CASREGYYNSPLHF.

Ten or more counts support this clonotype. V and J are TRBV28 and TRBJ2-2, with D unresolved. Germline CDR1 MDHEN, CDR2 SYDVKM. The V end was cut by 9 bases, the J end by 6 bases, with 5 bases between. The CDR3 consists of 10 residues. In DNA form, the CDR3 reads TGTGCCAGTGGGCCCGGGGAGCTGTTTTTT. This gives the protein CASGPGELFF.

This clonotype has a count of ten or more. The chain employs TRBV6-1 and TRBJ2-7; 8 bases map to TRBD1. Trimming at V came to 6 bases and at J to 3 bases, leaving 7 bases not matched to a gene. The CDR3 has 14 amino acids. The germline gives CDR1 MNHNS, CDR2 SASEGT. The CDR3 reads CASRSRDRIYEQYF. The CDR3 nucleotides are TGTGCCAGCAGGTCCCGGGACAGGATCTACGAGCAGTACTTC.

As regards this clonotype: This is likely a read error, given that the CDR3 carries no conserved phenylalanine or tryptophan at its end. The chain uses TRBV5-4 and TRBJ1-5; TRBD1 matches at 7 bases. Unmatched junction bases numbered 1, after V lost 0 bases and J lost 1 base. The germline V gene has CDR1 SGHNT and CDR2 YYREEE (reference sequence). The CDR3 has 15 amino acids. CDR3 in DNA: TGTGCCAGCAGCTTGGGACAGGGCAGCAATCAGCCCCAGCATTCT. It yields the protein CASSLGQGSNQPQHS.